This T cell receptor (beta chain) was sequenced in a study of T cell repertoires in ileal Crohn's disease. Looking at the study overall: Thiopurines (under 12) or anti-TNF agents (approximately 20) were given postoperatively to about half.

Noted time point: neoterminal ileum biopsy at postoperative endoscopy, about 6 months after surgery. This clone was recorded once. TCRdb keeps only in-frame clones here, not all; method: immunoSEQ multiplex PCR. The sample consists of over 3,000 clones, 75% to 90% of them appearing once. From germline, CDR1 is MNHEY and CDR2 SMNVEV (reference sequence). CDR3 length: 14 amino acids. Deletions cut 4 bases from V and 3 bases from J, with 12 bases between. The chain links TRBV27 to TRBJ1-1; D might be TRBD1 (6 bases). Sequencing was carried out using ileal tissue. The clonotype originates from an adult with Crohn's disease. The CDR3 sequence: CASSYSGAHTEAFF. CDR3 bases: TGTGCCAGCAGTTACTCGGGGGCCCACACTGAAGCTTTCTTT.